These 20 T cell receptor beta chains share one sample of origin, sequenced in a study of CD8+ T cells in alopecia areata. Extracted from the samples, RNA was reverse transcribed into cDNA to serve as the sequencing template. Profiling relied on immunoSEQ multiplex PCR, and the TCRdb table lists in-frame clones only, not all of them. The sample lists 150,000 to 200,000 clones, approximately 49% occurring once. Treatment: oral pan-JAK inhibitor, 5-10 mg twice daily. The source was CD8+ T cells sorted from blood, collected between weeks 51 and 54, from a patient treated with tofacitinib. The receptors stem from a human donor with alopecia areata.

This chain uses TRBV29-1 with TRBJ1-3; D not resolved. The CDR3 length is 13 residues. The germline CDR1 and CDR2 sequences are SQVTM and ANQGSEA. Trimming removed 5 bases at V and 0 bases at J, with 8 bases between. The CDR3 coding sequence is TGCAGCGTTCTGGGCTTCTCTGGAAACACCATATATTTT. Protein product: CSVLGFSGNTIYF.

This chain connects TRBV27 to TRBJ1-1; D not certain. The germline gives CDR1 MNHEY, CDR2 SMNVEV (reference sequence). This CDR3 spans 13 amino acids. Deletions cut 3 bases from V and 7 bases from J, with 12 bases between. CDR3 sequence reads: CASSLSRFNEAFF. The CDR3 DNA reads as TGTGCCAGCAGTTTGTCCCGGTTCAATGAAGCTTTCTTT.

V gene TRBV27 combines with J gene TRBJ2-4, with D hard to call. This CDR3 has 13 amino acids. The germline gives CDR1 MNHEY, CDR2 SMNVEV (reference sequence). Trimming took off 4 bases at V and 8 bases at J, with 12 bases between the two ends. CDR3 in DNA: TGTGCCAGCAGTTCCCATGGGGTCGACATTCAGTACTTC. The encoded protein is CASSSHGVDIQYF.

The V call is TRBV19, the J call TRBJ1-5; D is possibly TRBD1 (6 bases). This CDR3 has 14 residues. V lost 3 bases, J lost 3 bases, and 9 bases lay in between. Germline V gene sequence: CDR1 LNHDA, CDR2 SQIVND (reference sequence). CDR3: CASSMGAANQPQHF. The CDR3 DNA is TGTGCCAGTAGTATGGGGGCGGCCAATCAGCCCCAGCATTTT. The variable domain in full, completed from reference TRBV19 and TRBJ1-5, reads DGGITQSPKYLFRKEGQNVTLSCEQNLNHDAMYWYRQDPGQGLRLIYYSQIVNDFQKGDIAEGYSVSREKKESFPLTVTSAQKNPTAFYLCASSMGAANQPQHFGDGTRLSIL.

This clone came up once. The chain carries TRBV5-1 and TRBJ2-5, with D possibly being TRBD1 (5 bases). Germline V gene sequence: CDR1 SGHRS, CDR2 YFSETQ. This CDR3 contains 11 residues. V was pared by 7 bases and J by 3 bases, with 7 bases between. CDR3 DNA sequence: TGCGCCAGCGGGGCGGAAGAGACCCAGTACTTC. Translation gives CASGAEETQYF.

The V call is TRBV29-1, the J call TRBJ2-1; D is ambiguous. CDR1 and CDR2 from the germline V gene are SQVTM and ANQGSEA. The CDR3 contains 11 residues. V was cut by 3 bases and J by 12 bases, with 12 bases left in between. The CDR3 DNA follows: TGCAGCGTTGATGAGGCAGTAAGGCAGTTCTTC. Encoded protein: CSVDEAVRQFF.

The gene calls are TRBV30 and TRBJ2-7; D might be TRBD1 (6 bases). The CDR3 length is 16 residues. Germline V gene lookup returns CDR1 GTSNPN and CDR2 SVGIG (reference sequence). Trimming shortened V by 2 bases and J by 4 bases, and 21 bases separated the two germline ends. CDR3 nucleotide sequence: TGTGCCTGGAGTCAAGCTAAACAGGGATTTGTTTACGAGCAGTACTTC. It yields the protein CAWSQAKQGFVYEQYF.

The chain uses TRBV11-2 and TRBJ2-4, with D possibly being TRBD1 (5 bases). The germline V gene encodes CDR1 SGHAT and CDR2 FQNNGV. V lost 2 bases and J 2 bases, leaving 13 bases between the germline ends. The CDR3 is 16 residues long. CDR3 amino acids: CASSLFRGKSKNIQYF. CDR3 coding DNA: TGTGCCAGCAGCTTATTTAGGGGTAAATCCAAAAACATTCAGTACTTC. The full variable domain, in which reference TRBV11-2 and TRBJ2-4 provide the parts outside the CDR3, is EAGVAQSPRYKIIEKRQSVAFWCNPISGHATLYWYQQILGQGPKLLIQFQNNGVVDDSQLPKDRFSAERLKGVDSTLKIQPAKLEDSAVYLCASSLFRGKSKNIQYFGAGTRLSVL.

This clone is a singleton in its sample. This chain joins TRBV4-3 and TRBJ1-1; no clear D gene. Germline CDR1 reads LGHNA; CDR2 reads YSLEER. V gave up 4 bases and J gave up 3 bases, with 9 bases separating them. This CDR3 has 13 residues. The CDR3 DNA reads TGCGCCAGCAGCCCATCCGGGGACACTGAAGCTTTCTTT. Protein sequence: CASSPSGDTEAFF.

The chain uses TRBV2 and TRBJ2-3; D perhaps matches TRBD1 (6 bases). V was trimmed by 0 bases and J by 0 bases, leaving 10 bases between them. The germline CDR1 and CDR2 sequences are SNHLY and FYNNEI. The CDR3 has 16 amino acids. DNA of the CDR3: TGTGCCAGCAGTGAAGCGGGGGCGGCTAGCACAGATACGCAGTATTTT. Protein product: CASSEAGAASTDTQYF.

This clone was picked up a small number of times. The gene calls are TRBV7-9 and TRBJ1-1; 7 positions match TRBD1. Germline-derived CDR1 and CDR2 are SEHNR and FQNEAQ (reference sequence). V trimming: 8 bases; J trimming: 0 bases; junction bases outside the gene matches: 6. This CDR3 contains 14 residues. The CDR3 coding sequence is TGTGCCAGCCAAACAGGGGAGATGAACACTGAAGCTTTCTTT. It specifies CASQTGEMNTEAFF.

This clone appeared a few times. At the DNA level, this CDR3 is encoded by other sequences in the same sample as well. CDR3 region: CASSPPTAYEQYF. DNA of the CDR3: TGTGCCAGCTCACCACCTACAGCCTACGAGCAGTACTTC. The chain joins TRBV18 to TRBJ2-7, with unresolved D. CDR1 is KGHSH, CDR2 LQKENI, per germline. The CDR3 contains 13 residues. Trimming cost V 0 bases and J 2 bases, with 5 bases left between them.

This sequence joins TRBV2 and TRBJ1-2, with 7 bases matching TRBD1. This CDR3 spans 18 amino acids. Trimming cost V 2 bases and J 4 bases; bases outside gene matches: 16. CDR1 and CDR2 from the germline V gene are SNHLY and FYNNEI. CDR3 nucleotides: TGTGCCAGCAGTGAATTAGGGCCCGGGACAGCTAGTAGCTATGGCTACACCTTC. It encodes CASSELGPGTASSYGYTF. Full variable domain (remainder filled in from reference TRBV2 and TRBJ1-2): EPEVTQTPSHQVTQMGQEVILRCVPISNHLYFYWYRQILGQKVEFLVSFYNNEISEKSEIFDDQFSVERPDGSNFTLKIRSTKLEDSAMYFCASSELGPGTASSYGYTFGSGTRLTVV.

This rearrangement joins TRBV6-5 to TRBJ2-3, with D perhaps matching TRBD1 (6 bases). V dropped 4 bases and J dropped 9 bases, with 11 bases sitting between them. CDR3 length: 12 residues. Germline CDR1 is MNHEY and CDR2 is SVGAGI. CDR3 region: CASSFQQGTQYF. CDR3 bases: TGTGCCAGCAGTTTCCAACAGGGAACGCAGTATTTT.

This clone has only a few counts. The rearrangement links TRBV2 to TRBJ1-5, with D tentatively TRBD1 (5 bases). Germline-derived CDR1 and CDR2 are SNHLY and FYNNEI. V gave up 6 bases and J gave up 4 bases, with 13 bases separating them. The CDR3 sequence is 14 residues long. CDR3 bases: TGTGCCAGCAGAAATAGCGGGGGGAATCAGCCCCAGCATTTT. Amino acids: CASRNSGGNQPQHF.

The J gene is TRBJ2-7, the V gene TRBV2, with 10 bases aligning to TRBD1. Trimming removed 4 bases from V and 3 bases from J; junction bases left unmatched: 6. This CDR3 is 15 amino acids long. Germline CDR1 is SNHLY and CDR2 is FYNNEI. The CDR3 loop reads CASSATGGEFYEQYF. CDR3 sequence (DNA): TGTGCCAGCAGTGCGACAGGGGGCGAGTTCTACGAGCAGTACTTC.

The sample holds many counts of this clone. The J gene is TRBJ1-1, the V gene TRBV7-3; D gene unclear. This CDR3 comprises 14 residues. V lost 6 bases and J lost 4, with 15 bases in between. Germline CDR1 SGHTA, CDR2 FQGTGA. CDR3 sequence: CASSNGLLGTEAFF. CDR3 sequence (DNA): TGTGCCAGCAGTAACGGGCTTCTGGGCACTGAAGCTTTCTTT.

The gene calls are TRBV11-2 and TRBJ2-7, with 7 bases matching TRBD1. Germline V gene sequence: CDR1 SGHAT, CDR2 FQNNGV. The trim removed 5 bases at V and 2 bases at J, leaving 3 bases unmatched. The CDR3 has 13 amino acids. The CDR3 DNA sequence: TGTGCCAGCAGCGGGACAGTTCCCTACGAGCAGTACTTC. Translation gives CASSGTVPYEQYF. Filled out from reference TRBV11-2 and TRBJ2-7, the complete variable domain reads EAGVAQSPRYKIIEKRQSVAFWCNPISGHATLYWYQQILGQGPKLLIQFQNNGVVDDSQLPKDRFSAERLKGVDSTLKIQPAKLEDSAVYLCASSGTVPYEQYFGPGTRLTVT.

This clone appeared a few times. The rearrangement links TRBV4-3 to TRBJ2-2; no firm D call. Per the germline V gene, CDR1 is LGHNA and CDR2 is YSLEER. Trimming took off 5 bases at V and 6 bases at J, with 13 bases between the two ends. CDR3 length: 14 amino acids. DNA for the CDR3: TGCGCCAGCAGCGGACCGTTTAAGGCCGGGGAGCTGTTTTTT. Translating gives CASSGPFKAGELFF.

V gene TRBV29-1 combines with J gene TRBJ2-5; 9 bases agree with TRBD2. Germline V gene lookup returns CDR1 SQVTM and CDR2 ANQGSEA. V trimming: 4 bases; J trimming: 5 bases; junction bases outside the gene matches: 17. This CDR3 has 17 residues. CDR3 loop: CSVVERLAGLLGETQYF. In nucleotides, the CDR3 is TGCAGCGTTGTGGAGAGGCTAGCGGGACTCTTGGGGGAGACCCAGTACTTC.